Sequencing of this TCR beta chain was carried out in a study of T cell clones after liver transplantation. TCRdb keeps only in-frame clones here, not all; method: immunoSEQ multiplex PCR. The profile shows 55,000 to 80,000 clones, about nine tenths of them singletons. This receptor was identified in a human donor who received a liver transplant. This specimen consisted of CD4+ T cells from blood, obtained before liver transplant.

The CDR3 is CASSWGRDNEQYF. The CDR3 DNA reads as TGCGCCAGCAGCTGGGGCCGGGATAACGAGCAGTACTTC. The rearrangement uses TRBV5-1 and TRBJ2-7, with D possibly called TRBD1 or TRBD2 (5 bases each). This CDR3 has 13 amino acids. Trimming removed 3 bases at V and 5 bases at J, with 12 bases between. Germline assignment: CDR1 SGHRS and CDR2 YFSETQ.